Each of the 23 T cell receptor beta chains below was sequenced from the same sample in a study of T cells in Graves' hyperthyroidism and ophthalmopathy. RNA transcripts were the template for amplifying TCR beta CDR3 regions. HTBI primers were employed in a first-round RT-PCR of the TCR CDR3. TCRdb used MiXCR to reprocess the multiplex PCR reads, holding one entry per CDR3 protein. In the table there are roughly 500,000 distinct CDR3 sequences, about 45% of which are singletons. The sample was peripheral blood or thyroid tissue (not recorded which). Every receptor here comes from an adult woman with Graves' disease, either hyperthyroidism or ophthalmopathy (not recorded which).

This clonotype occurred a few times. The chain uses TRBV18 and TRBJ2-5, with D hard to call. With 3 bases removed from V and 7 bases from J, the gap between germline ends came to 9 bases. Germline values: CDR1 KGHSH, CDR2 LQKENI. CDR3 length: 12 residues. The CDR3 DNA reads as TGTGCCAGCTCACCTAGAACTGGGACCCAGTACTTC. Its translation is CASSPRTGTQYF. Complete variable domain (other parts from reference TRBV18 and TRBJ2-5): NAGVMQNPRHLVRRRGQEARLRCSPMKGHSHVYWYRQLPEEGLKFMVYLQKENIIDESGMPKERFSAEFPKEGPSILRIQQVVRGDSAAYFCASSPRTGTQYFGPGTRLLVL.

This clonotype has a count of ten or more. The chain is built from TRBV7-9 and TRBJ2-2, with 8 positions matching TRBD1. Trimming at V came to 7 bases and at J to 5 bases, leaving 15 bases not matched to a gene. The CDR3 is 17 amino acids. CDR1 is SEHNR and CDR2 is FQNEAQ in the germline V gene (reference sequence). The CDR3 nucleotides are TGTGCCAGCACCCAGGGGGCCCGGTCTTGGAATACCGGGGAGCTGTTTTTT. Amino acid sequence: CASTQGARSWNTGELFF.

This clonotype was recorded once. The chain employs TRBV10-3 and TRBJ1-6; TRBD1 aligns across 8 bases. With 11 bases clipped from V and 10 bases from J, the junction kept 7 bases outside the gene matches. CDR1 and CDR2 from the germline V gene are ENHRY and SYGVKD. The CDR3 is 12 amino acids. CDR3 nucleotide sequence: TGTGCCGCAGGACAGGGAAAGTCACCCCTCCACTTT. Amino acid sequence: CAAGQGKSPLHF.

The chain is built from TRBV29-1 and TRBJ2-2; D gene unclear. The CDR3 sequence is 13 residues long. From germline, CDR1 is SQVTM and CDR2 ANQGSEA. The ends were cut back, 6 bases at V and 3 bases at J, with 11 bases in the middle. The CDR3 nucleotides are TGCAGCGTGAGAACTTTCCACACCGGGGAGCTGTTTTTT. It yields the protein CSVRTFHTGELFF.

This clonotype was recorded at least ten times. The rearrangement joins TRBV7-9 to TRBJ1-5; 10 nucleotides align to TRBD1. Germline V lookup: CDR1 SEHNR, CDR2 FQNEAQ (reference sequence). With 4 bases clipped from V and 5 bases from J, the junction kept 5 bases outside the gene matches. This CDR3 has 15 residues. The CDR3 region is CASSSPGQGHQPQHF. CDR3 DNA sequence: TGTGCCAGCAGCTCGCCGGGACAGGGGCATCAGCCCCAGCATTTT.

This clonotype was counted only a few times. Here the CDR3 DNA reads TGTGCCAGCAGTTTCCTTCACGGCAGCAATCAGCCCCAGCATTTT. Residues: CASSFLHGSNQPQHF. The chain carries TRBV28 and TRBJ1-5; D remains ambiguous. This CDR3 comprises 15 residues. Trimming shortened V by 3 bases and J by 1 base, and 10 bases separated the two germline ends. Germline CDR1 and CDR2: MDHEN and SYDVKM.

A few counts support this clonotype. The V gene is TRBV3-1, the J gene TRBJ1-3; D is unclear. Germline V gene sequence: CDR1 LGHDT, CDR2 YNNKEL (reference sequence). This CDR3 region has 15 residues. Trimming removed 5 bases at V and 5 bases at J, with 16 bases between. The CDR3 here is CASSIHSGERNTIYF. Written as DNA, the CDR3 is TGTGCCAGCAGCATCCACAGTGGAGAAAGAAACACCATATATTTT.

V usage is TRBV29-1 and J usage is TRBJ1-2; 7 bases match TRBD1. The CDR3 contains 12 residues. Per the germline V gene, CDR1 is SQVTM and CDR2 is ANQGSEA. V was pared by 6 bases and J by 7 bases, with 8 bases of the junction left unmatched. The CDR3 region is CSVSTGAAGYTF. The CDR3 DNA sequence: TGCAGCGTCTCCACAGGGGCAGCTGGCTACACCTTC. Full variable domain (outside the CDR3, taken from reference TRBV29-1 and TRBJ1-2): SAVISQKPSRDICQRGTSLTIQCQVDSQVTMMFWYRQQPGQSLTLIATANQGSEATYESGFVIDKFPISRPNLTFSTLTVSNMSPEDSSIYLCSVSTGAAGYTFGSGTRLTVV.

The chain joins TRBV7-9 to TRBJ2-5, with D possibly TRBD2 on 6 matching bases. V dropped 5 bases and J dropped 3 bases, with 13 bases sitting between them. The CDR3 spans 14 residues. The germline V gene encodes CDR1 SEHNR and CDR2 FQNEAQ (reference sequence). CDR3 loop: CASSRLWEEETQYF. In DNA, the CDR3 is TGTGCCAGCAGCCGCCTGTGGGAGGAAGAGACCCAGTACTTC.

The V gene is TRBV2, the J gene TRBJ2-7, with D perhaps matching TRBD2 (6 bases). The J call may be in error: the DNA end matches TRBJ2-1 better. Germline V gene data show CDR1 as SNHLY and CDR2 as FYNNEI. CDR3 size: 14 residues. CDR3 loop: CASSLAAGSGEQFF. The DNA of the CDR3 is TGTGCCAGCAGCTTAGCGGCGGGTTCTGGGGAGCAGTTCTTC.

The count of this clonotype is one. A read error may produce the germline difference seen at one junction end. This rearrangement joins TRBV10-1 to TRBJ2-1; 7 positions match TRBD1. This CDR3 spans 14 amino acids. Germline V gene lookup returns CDR1 WNHNN and CDR2 SYGVQD (reference sequence). CDR3 region: CAITADRVTNEQFF. The CDR3 nucleotides are TGTGCCATCACCGCAGACAGGGTAACAAATGAGCAGTTCTTC.

The table lists this clonotype with many counts. This chain uses TRBV3-1 with TRBJ1-5; D is ambiguous. The CDR3 has 12 amino acids. V lost 2 bases and J 7 bases, leaving 6 bases between the germline ends. Per germline, CDR1 LGHDT and CDR2 YNNKEL (reference sequence). CDR3 nucleotides: TGTGCCAGCAGCCAAATGGGACAGCCCCAGCATTTT. Protein: CASSQMGQPQHF.

This clonotype was observed at least ten times. This chain links TRBV19 with TRBJ1-1; a possible D gene is TRBD1 (5 bases). Trimming shortened V by 7 bases and J by 3 bases, and 12 bases separated the two germline ends. The germline gives CDR1 LNHDA, CDR2 SQIVND (reference sequence). CDR3 length: 13 residues. The CDR3 nucleotides are TGTGCCAGTAACTGGGGGGAGGACACTGAAGCTTTCTTT. This translates into CASNWGEDTEAFF.

V is TRBV4-3 and J is TRBJ2-6; D call uncertain. Germline CDR1 reads LGHNA; CDR2 reads YSLEER. The CDR3 consists of 9 residues. Between the trimmed V and J ends, which lost 0 bases and 16 bases, there was a span of 1 base. The CDR3 DNA reads as TGCGCCAGCAGCCAAGAACTGACTTTC. This sequence encodes CASSQELTF.

The genes are TRBV7-8 and TRBJ1-4; the D is unclear. This CDR3 is 12 amino acids long. Deletions cut 7 bases from V and 5 bases from J, with 8 bases between. Per the germline V gene, CDR1 is SGHVS and CDR2 is FQNEAQ. The CDR3 coding sequence is TGTGCCAGCATTGGGGAGAATGAAAAACTGTTTTTT. Amino acids: CASIGENEKLFF.

This clonotype was observed at least ten times. V is TRBV25-1 and J is TRBJ2-5; 11 bases are shared with TRBD2. CDR3 length: 14 residues. J gave up 10 bases and V 3 bases, and 7 bases lay outside the gene matches. Germline-derived CDR1 and CDR2 are MGHDK and SYGVNS. CDR3 in amino acids: CASSDSGRAQDQYF. CDR3 nucleotides: TGTGCCAGCAGTGATAGCGGGAGGGCACAGGACCAGTACTTC.

The V gene is TRBV4-1, the J gene TRBJ1-2; D is unresolved. With 0 bases removed from V and 2 bases from J, the gap between germline ends came to 7 bases. The CDR3 runs 14 residues. Germline lookup yields CDR1 MGHRA and CDR2 YSYEKL. CDR3 in amino acids: CASSQDYSNYGYTF. CDR3 coding DNA: TGCGCCAGCAGCCAAGATTATTCAAACTATGGCTACACCTTC.

This clonotype was seen just once. V is TRBV7-2 and J is TRBJ2-5; 10 bases are a match to TRBD2. V lost 2 bases, J lost 2 bases, and 5 bases stayed unmatched. CDR3 length: 16 residues. Per the germline V gene, CDR1 is SGHTA and CDR2 is FQGNSA. The CDR3, as DNA: TGTGCCAGCAGCTTATCTACTAGCGGGAAGCAAGAGACCCAGTACTTC. Translated, it gives CASSLSTSGKQETQYF.

The chain couples TRBV2 to TRBJ2-7, with D perhaps being TRBD1 or TRBD2 (5 bases each). The CDR3 sequence is 15 residues long. CDR1 and CDR2 (germline): SNHLY, FYNNEI. V lost 7 bases and J lost 3, with 19 bases in between. The CDR3 DNA follows: TGTGCCAGCACCCCTGGAACGGGGACGAACTACGAGCAGTACTTC. Translating it yields CASTPGTGTNYEQYF.

This chain uses TRBV20-1 with TRBJ1-5; D not certain. Trimming left V 3 bases short and J 0 bases short, with 6 bases between. The V gene's germline CDR1 is DFQATT and CDR2 SNEGSKA (reference sequence). The CDR3 loop spans 13 amino acids. The CDR3 nucleotides are TGCAGTGCTAGGATCAATAGCAATCAGCCCCAGCATTTT. Translated: CSARINSNQPQHF.

The rearrangement joins TRBV7-2 to TRBJ1-6; TRBD1 might be the D (6 bases). The CDR3 length is 15 residues. V lost 5 bases and J 7 bases, leaving 15 bases between the germline ends. Germline V gene lookup returns CDR1 SGHTA and CDR2 FQGNSA. The chain's CDR3 is CASSDRTSGNSPLHF. CDR3 DNA sequence: TGTGCCAGCAGCGACAGGACTAGCGGGAATTCACCCCTCCACTTT.

In its sample, this clonotype was seen many times. The chain employs TRBV12-3 or TRBV12-4 and TRBJ2-7, with D hard to call. V lost 3 bases, J lost 4 bases, and 10 bases lay in between. CDR3 length: 13 residues. This CDR3 reads CASSLWGSYEQYF. The CDR3 coding sequence is TGTGCCAGCAGTTTGTGGGGTAGTTACGAGCAGTACTTC.

There are a few counts of this clonotype. The chain combines TRBV3-1 with TRBJ2-7; D not certain. The CDR3 contains 15 residues. CDR1 is LGHDT and CDR2 is YNNKEL in the germline V gene (reference sequence). The V end lost 0 bases, the J end lost 6 bases, and 15 bases lay between the germline ends. Here the CDR3 DNA reads TGTGCCAGCAGCCAAGACCCCGGCGCGTCGGGCGAGCAGTACTTC. This translates into CASSQDPGASGEQYF.